This T cell receptor beta chain appears in the sequencing data of a study of identical twins. Broader study findings: Twin pairs' shared out-of-frame alpha sequences were enriched in low generation probability. Cross-sectional statistics underpinned the conclusions; the same donors were not followed.

The CDR3 has 14 amino acids. With 6 bases removed from V and 0 bases from J, the gap between germline ends came to 11 bases. Germline V gives CDR1 SNHLY, CDR2 FYNNEI. Using its own MiXCR run on the 5' RACE reads, TCRdb lists one record per CDR3 protein. The sample records 300,000 to 400,000 distinct CDR3 sequences, roughly an eighth being singletons. For this clonotype: The antigen is unknown.

This same sample was also part of a study on yellow fever vaccine responses in identical twins.

The sample consisted of CD8+ T cells sorted from blood. The sequence came from a woman younger than 35 in good health. The rearrangement joins TRBV2 to TRBJ1-1; D ambiguous. The CDR3 region has the DNA TGTGCCAGCAGCCCATCCAGATTGAACACTGAAGCTTTCTTT. Translation: CASSPSRLNTEAFF.